This T cell receptor (beta chain) emerged from a study of T cell responses to AZD1222 COVID-19 vaccine. Overall study context: Second-dose groups at about 4 or about 12 weeks were pooled.

The CDR3 has 17 residues. V was trimmed by 3 bases and J by 0 bases, leaving 15 bases between them. Germline lookup yields CDR1 MDHEN and CDR2 SYDVKM. TCRdb keeps only in-frame clones here, not all; method: immunoSEQ multiplex PCR. Among more than 250,000 clones, approximately 93% were seen once, and the ten largest hold roughly 0.6%. The input for sequencing was peripheral blood, taken on day 0 of AZD1222 vaccination. The rearrangement links TRBV28 to TRBJ2-4, with unresolved D. The receptor was derived from an adult in good health. CDR3 nucleotide sequence: TGTGCCAGCAGTTTTAGTTATGGTTCCCTAGCCAAAAACATTCAGTACTTC. Encoded protein: CASSFSYGSLAKNIQYF.